The 20 T cell receptor beta chains in this list originate from one sample, sequenced in a study of CD8+ T cells in alopecia areata. Noted treatment: oral pan-JAK inhibitor, 5-10 mg twice daily. Extracted RNA was reverse transcribed, and the resulting cDNA served as sequencing template. Sequencing used immunoSEQ multiplex PCR; TCRdb keeps in-frame clones, though not all of them. The data contain about 210,000 clones, over 60% of them singletons. The sample consisted of CD4+ T cells sorted from blood, taken at week 4, from a patient treated with tofacitinib. The receptors shown here come from a human donor with alopecia areata.

V is TRBV27 and J is TRBJ1-2; D not resolved. From germline, CDR1 is MNHEY and CDR2 SMNVEV (reference sequence). Trimming stripped 3 bases from V and 6 bases from J, with 11 bases between. The CDR3 loop spans 13 amino acids. The CDR3 DNA reads TGTGCCAGCAGTTTTTCCGCCGGGCATGGCTACACCTTC. Translated, it gives CASSFSAGHGYTF.

The chain links TRBV5-1 to TRBJ2-1, with a weak D call TRBD1 (6 bases). V was clipped by 4 bases and J by 7 bases, with 15 bases between them. The CDR3 spans 14 residues. CDR1 is SGHRS, CDR2 YFSETQ, per germline. The CDR3 protein is CASSVTMQGNEQFF. CDR3 sequence (DNA): TGCGCCAGCAGCGTCACTATGCAGGGGAATGAGCAGTTCTTC.

This clone was detected a few times. The chain couples TRBV4-1 to TRBJ2-7; D is tentatively TRBD1 or TRBD2 (5 bases each). CDR1 MGHRA and CDR2 YSYEKL come from the germline V gene. The CDR3 spans 17 residues. Trimming took 6 bases from V and 4 from J, leaving 25 bases between them. This CDR3 is CASSPLPPGQNIYEQYF. CDR3 DNA: TGCGCCAGCAGTCCCCTCCCCCCGGGGCAGAACATTTACGAGCAGTACTTC.

This chain links TRBV7-9 with TRBJ2-7; TRBD2 is a possible D gene (5 bases). The germline V and J ends were trimmed by 5 bases and 6 bases, with 8 bases remaining between them. Germline CDR1 reads SEHNR; CDR2 reads FQNEAQ (reference sequence). This CDR3 is built from 11 residues. The CDR3 here is CASSPRAEQYF. The CDR3 DNA reads TGTGCCAGCAGCCCGCGGGCCGAGCAGTACTTC.

V and J are TRBV19 and TRBJ1-1; tentative D call: TRBD1 (5 bases). Trimming pared 3 bases from V and 4 bases from J, leaving 18 bases between. Per germline, CDR1 LNHDA and CDR2 SQIVND (reference sequence). This CDR3 comprises 16 residues. CDR3 in amino acids: CASSIAGGGIGTEAFF. In nucleotides, the CDR3 is TGTGCCAGTAGTATCGCGGGCGGGGGGATTGGCACTGAAGCTTTCTTT. Combining the CDR3 with reference TRBV19 and TRBJ1-1 gives the whole variable domain DGGITQSPKYLFRKEGQNVTLSCEQNLNHDAMYWYRQDPGQGLRLIYYSQIVNDFQKGDIAEGYSVSREKKESFPLTVTSAQKNPTAFYLCASSIAGGGIGTEAFFGQGTRLTVV.

This chain joins TRBV2 and TRBJ1-1, with 7 nucleotides matching TRBD1. The CDR3 spans 14 residues. CDR1 SNHLY and CDR2 FYNNEI come from the germline V gene. V lost 8 bases and J lost 2; bases outside the gene matches: 8. For the CDR3, the DNA is TGTGCCAGCGGCCCCAGGGGGGTTAACACTGAAGCTTTCTTT. Protein sequence: CASGPRGVNTEAFF. Variable domain in full (rest from reference TRBV2 and TRBJ1-1): EPEVTQTPSHQVTQMGQEVILRCVPISNHLYFYWYRQILGQKVEFLVSFYNNEISEKSEIFDDQFSVERPDGSNFTLKIRSTKLEDSAMYFCASGPRGVNTEAFFGQGTRLTVV.

This sequence joins TRBV6-5 and TRBJ2-2; D remains unclear. Trimming stripped 8 bases from V and 4 bases from J, with 8 bases between. Germline V lookup: CDR1 MNHEY, CDR2 SVGAGI. The CDR3 spans 12 residues. The DNA for the CDR3 is TGTGCCAGCGACAAGGGCACCGGGGAGCTGTTTTTT. Its protein product is CASDKGTGELFF.

This chain joins TRBV30 and TRBJ1-4; TRBD1 matches 9 bases. The CDR3 contains 14 residues. V lost 3 bases to trimming and J lost 5 bases; unmatched junction nucleotides: 4. Looked up from germline, CDR1 is GTSNPN and CDR2 is SVGIG (reference sequence). This chain's CDR3 is CAWRGQGQNEKLFF. CDR3 DNA sequence: TGTGCCTGGAGGGGACAGGGCCAAAATGAAAAACTGTTTTTT.

This rearrangement joins TRBV2 to TRBJ1-2, with D perhaps matching TRBD1 (5 bases). V was pared by 7 bases and J by 3 bases, with 18 bases between. The CDR3 sequence is 15 residues long. Germline values: CDR1 SNHLY, CDR2 FYNNEI. The CDR3 spells CASTLGAPRDYGYTF. CDR3 nucleotide sequence: TGTGCCAGCACCCTTGGGGCGCCGAGGGACTATGGCTACACCTTC.

This clone appeared once. The rearrangement uses TRBV7-9 and TRBJ2-7; D perhaps matches TRBD2 (5 bases). Germline V gene sequence: CDR1 SEHNR, CDR2 FQNEAQ (reference sequence). Trimming removed 4 bases at V and 3 bases at J, with 7 bases between. The CDR3 loop spans 12 amino acids. The CDR3 protein is CASSSRGYEQYF. The CDR3, as DNA: TGTGCCAGCAGCTCCCGGGGCTACGAGCAGTACTTC.

Only a few counts were recorded for this clone. This chain links TRBV7-9 with TRBJ2-7; D might be TRBD2 (6 bases). The CDR3 totals 13 residues. The germline V and J ends were trimmed by 4 bases and 6 bases, with 13 bases remaining between them. Germline V lookup: CDR1 SEHNR, CDR2 FQNEAQ (reference sequence). For the CDR3, the DNA is TGTGCCAGCAGCTCCGGACGGCGGGGCGAGCAGTACTTC. Translated, it gives CASSSGRRGEQYF.

This chain connects TRBV30 to TRBJ2-7, with TRBD2 matching over 10 bases. The CDR3 consists of 13 residues. The germline V gene encodes CDR1 GTSNPN and CDR2 SVGIG (reference sequence). After removal of 2 bases from V and 10 bases from J, the junction contained 8 bases not matched to a gene. CDR3 in DNA: TGTGCCTGGAGTAGACTAGCGGGCACGGAACAGTACTTC. Residues: CAWSRLAGTEQYF.

The DNA of the CDR3 is TGTGCCAGTAAGGACAGCTACAATCAGCCCCAGCATTTT. It codes for CASKDSYNQPQHF. The V call is TRBV19, the J call TRBJ1-5, with a tentative D call TRBD1 (6 bases). Germline V gene sequence: CDR1 LNHDA, CDR2 SQIVND (reference sequence). The CDR3 is 13 residues long. V was trimmed by 7 bases and J by 3 bases, leaving 10 bases between them.

This chain's CDR3 is CSVALATNEKLFF. The CDR3 nucleotides are TGCAGCGTTGCATTGGCAACTAATGAAAAACTGTTTTTT. The gene calls are TRBV29-1 and TRBJ1-4; the D is unclear. Trimming shortened V by 4 bases and J by 0 bases, and 6 bases separated the two germline ends. The CDR3 covers 13 residues. Germline CDR1 reads SQVTM; CDR2 reads ANQGSEA.

The rearrangement uses TRBV21-1 and TRBJ1-5. TRBV21-1 is shown as a pseudogene. This CDR3 spans 15 amino acids. The CDR3 coding sequence is TGTGCCAGCAGCGAGATATCTAGGGGCAATCAGCCCCAGCATTTT. Translating it yields CASSEISRGNQPQHF.

This clone occurred a few times. The J gene is TRBJ2-1, the V gene TRBV5-1; 7 nucleotides line up with TRBD2. The germline CDR1 and CDR2 sequences are SGHRS and YFSETQ. The CDR3 length is 18 residues. The trim removed 2 bases at V and 0 bases at J, leaving 11 bases unmatched. The DNA of the CDR3 is TGCGCCAGCAGCTTTTTGCTTGACCCGGGGGGCTCCTACAATGAGCAGTTCTTC. Translating gives CASSFLLDPGGSYNEQFF.

The rearrangement uses TRBV7-9 and TRBJ2-6; 8 bases are a match to TRBD2. This CDR3 spans 19 amino acids. Germline lookup yields CDR1 SEHNR and CDR2 FQNEAQ (reference sequence). Trimming took 1 base from V and 5 from J; bases not matched to a gene: 13. CDR3 loop: CASSLDLRRGVLRANVLTF. CDR3 nucleotide sequence: TGTGCCAGCAGCTTAGATCTGAGGCGGGGGGTCCTGAGGGCCAACGTCCTGACTTTC.

The chain couples TRBV2 to TRBJ2-2, with unresolved D. Trimming cost V 6 bases and J 1 base, with 9 bases left between them. The CDR3 length is 14 residues. The germline V gene encodes CDR1 SNHLY and CDR2 FYNNEI. DNA for the CDR3: TGTGCCAGCAGAAACAACCTGAACACCGGGGAGCTGTTTTTT. Encoded protein: CASRNNLNTGELFF.

This chain connects TRBV25-1 to TRBJ2-7, with a possible D match to TRBD1 (7 bases). Trimming took off 6 bases at V and 5 bases at J, with 20 bases between the two ends. Germline CDR1 is MGHDK and CDR2 is SYGVNS. The length of the CDR3 is 15 residues. CDR3 coding DNA: TGTGCCAGCAGGGGGAGTGAGACAGGGAGGAACGAGCAGTACTTC. This encodes CASRGSETGRNEQYF.

The CDR3 is CSVKRGQETQYF. CDR3 coding DNA: TGCAGCGTTAAAAGGGGCCAAGAGACCCAGTACTTC. The chain couples TRBV29-1 to TRBJ2-5; D is perhaps TRBD1 (5 bases). Germline CDR1 SQVTM, CDR2 ANQGSEA. V was trimmed by 5 bases and J by 1 base, leaving 8 bases between them. The CDR3 consists of 12 residues.